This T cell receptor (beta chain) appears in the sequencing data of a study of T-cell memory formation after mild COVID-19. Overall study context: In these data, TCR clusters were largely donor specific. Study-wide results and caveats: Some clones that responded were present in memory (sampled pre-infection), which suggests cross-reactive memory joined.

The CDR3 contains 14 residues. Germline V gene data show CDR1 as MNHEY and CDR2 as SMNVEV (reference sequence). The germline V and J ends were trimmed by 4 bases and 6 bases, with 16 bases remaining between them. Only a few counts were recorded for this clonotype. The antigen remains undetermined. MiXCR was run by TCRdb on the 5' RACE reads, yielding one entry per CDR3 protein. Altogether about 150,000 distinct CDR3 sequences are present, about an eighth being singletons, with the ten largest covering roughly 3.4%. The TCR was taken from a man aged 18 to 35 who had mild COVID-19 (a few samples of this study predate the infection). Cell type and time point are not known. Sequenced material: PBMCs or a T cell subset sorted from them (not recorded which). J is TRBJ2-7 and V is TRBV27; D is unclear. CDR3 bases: TGTGCCAGCAGTTCGGGCCCGGTTGGTGGCGAGCAGTACTTC. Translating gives CASSSGPVGGEQYF.